The present T cell receptor beta chain was sequenced within a study of spatial heterogeneity in lung cancer. Overall study results and limits: The number of expanded tumor alpha and beta chains correlated with mutation number.

In this sample, this clonotype turned up many times. The target antigen is unknown. This beta chain is a stray read from a library made for alpha chains; its abundance is not meaningful. Time point denoted: sample taken at primary tumor resection. The J segment lost 4 bases and the V segment lost 6 bases, leaving 6 bases of the junction unmatched. The CDR3 has 16 amino acids. Germline CDR1 and CDR2: ENHRY and SYGVKD. Each CDR3 protein is one row after TCRdb ran MiXCR on the 5' RACE reads. The table shows fewer than 20,000 distinct CDR3 sequences, with 5% to 6% occurring only once. The J gene is TRBJ2-2, the V gene TRBV10-3, with 12 bases lining up with TRBD2. This receptor was obtained from a female donor with early-stage non-small cell lung cancer. The input for sequencing was lung tumor tissue, taken at surgery. The CDR3 nucleotides are TGTGCCATCAGGAGACTAGCGGGAGTTCTCACCGGGGAGCTGTTTTTT. Residues: CAIRRLAGVLTGELFF.